A single sample is the source of the 24 T cell receptor beta chains below, sequenced in a study of human T cells and chemical hapten exposure. The time point: healthy volunteer bleed at 6 weeks. The total RNA was obtained from whole blood that was not fractionated. Using its own MiXCR run on the RACE reads, TCRdb lists one record per CDR3 protein. The sample contains more than 75,000 distinct CDR3 sequences, roughly 8.7% of which appear only once. Sequencing input: whole blood. The receptors here all came from a male donor in good health. Some clones in this sample may be carry-over from other donors' samples.

Points on this clonotype: The junction shows a germline mismatch at one end, possibly a read error. The chain is built from TRBV7-2 and TRBJ2-7; 7 positions match TRBD1. The CDR3 runs to 15 residues. Germline lookup yields CDR1 SGHTA and CDR2 FQGNSA. The CDR3 sequence is CASSFRPGQKWEQCF. DNA of the CDR3: TGTGCCAGCAGCTTCCGTCCGGGACAGAAATGGGAGCAGTGCTTC.

The table lists this clonotype with many counts. The chain recombines TRBV5-4 with TRBJ2-5; a weak D match, TRBD2 (5 bases). This CDR3 contains 15 residues. V lost 2 bases and J 2 bases, leaving 13 bases between the germline ends. Germline assignment: CDR1 SGHNT and CDR2 YYREEE (reference sequence). The CDR3 loop is CASSFSGSLQETQYF. CDR3 nucleotide sequence: TGTGCCAGCAGCTTTAGTGGGAGCCTACAAGAGACCCAGTACTTC.

The sample holds a few counts of this clonotype. The chain combines TRBV7-2 with TRBJ1-3; D unresolved. The CDR3 has 14 amino acids. Trimming removed 1 base at V and 2 bases at J, with 6 bases between. Germline loops: CDR1 SGHTA, CDR2 FQGNSA. CDR3 sequence reads: CASSLEGTGNTIYF. CDR3 nucleotide sequence: TGTGCCAGCAGCTTAGAGGGTACTGGAAACACCATATATTTT.

This chain uses TRBV20-1 with TRBJ2-5; D is tentatively TRBD1 or TRBD2 (5 bases each). Trimming removed 0 bases from V and 1 base from J, with 12 bases in between. The germline V gene encodes CDR1 DFQATT and CDR2 SNEGSKA (reference sequence). The CDR3 runs to 15 residues. The DNA of the CDR3 is TGCAGTGCTAGAGATAGTGGGACCACCCAAGAGACCCAGTACTTC. Its translation is CSARDSGTTQETQYF.

This clonotype came up a few times. This chain connects TRBV12-3 or TRBV12-4 to TRBJ2-1; 16 bases fit TRBD2. The V and J ends lost 9 bases and 5 bases, in that order; junction bases with no gene match: 16. The CDR3 is 19 amino acids. CDR3 DNA: TGTGCCAGTTGGGGACCGGGACTAGCGGGAGGGCCAAGGGACAATGAGCAGTTCTTC. It is translated as CASWGPGLAGGPRDNEQFF.

This clonotype was seen a few times. Written as DNA, the CDR3 is TGTGCCAGCAGTTACTCGAGGCAGGGAACGAACACCGGGGAGCTGTTTTTT. This gives the protein CASSYSRQGTNTGELFF. V is TRBV6-5 and J is TRBJ2-2, with D possibly matching TRBD1 (5 bases). The CDR3 is 17 amino acids. The germline V gene has CDR1 MNHEY and CDR2 SVGAGI. V was pared by 0 bases and J by 0 bases, with 11 bases between.

Concerning this clonotype: A much more abundant neighbour one base away suggests this may be a read error. V is TRBV7-8 and J is TRBJ1-4; TRBD1 matches 9 bases. CDR3 size: 14 residues. CDR1 is SGHVS, CDR2 FQNEAQ, per germline. As DNA, the CDR3 is TGTGCCAGCAGCTCCCGGGACAGGGATGAAGAACTGTTTTTT. Its translation: CASSSRDRDEELFF.

The chain recombines TRBV6-2 or TRBV6-3 with TRBJ1-2; no definite D call. CDR1 and CDR2 (germline): MNHEY, SVGEGT. V shed 2 bases and J shed 2 bases, with 12 bases lying between them. CDR3 length equals 15 residues. DNA for the CDR3: TGTGCCAGCAGTTACCGTGGCAGCCTCAACTATGGCTACACCTTC. Protein product: CASSYRGSLNYGYTF.

This clonotype was counted only a few times. The rearrangement joins TRBV5-5 to TRBJ2-7; D ambiguous. CDR1 is SGHKS and CDR2 is YYEKEE in the germline V gene (reference sequence). The V gene lost 1 base and the J gene lost 2 bases, with 13 bases spanning the gap. This CDR3 has 15 amino acids. The chain's CDR3 is CASSLYGEAAYEQYF. DNA of the CDR3: TGTGCCAGCAGCTTGTATGGGGAAGCTGCCTACGAGCAGTACTTC.

The V gene is TRBV3-1, the J gene TRBJ2-1; no clear D. In germline, CDR1 is LGHDT, CDR2 YNNKEL (reference sequence). This CDR3 comprises 16 residues. Trimming stripped 2 bases from V and 6 bases from J, with 17 bases between. DNA for the CDR3: TGTGCCAGCAGCCAACAACAGTCTAAATTGAGCAATGAGCAGTTCTTC. The encoded protein is CASSQQQSKLSNEQFF.

This clonotype occurred a few times. This chain connects TRBV6-6 to TRBJ1-5; D unresolved. CDR1 and CDR2 from the germline V gene are MNHNY and SVGAGI (reference sequence). Trimming stripped 2 bases from V and 0 bases from J, with 11 bases between. There are 16 residues in the CDR3. This CDR3 reads CASSYPSEYSNQPQHF. DNA for the CDR3: TGTGCCAGCAGTTACCCCTCAGAGTATAGCAATCAGCCCCAGCATTTT.

In its sample, this clonotype was seen a few times. The rearrangement links TRBV29-1 to TRBJ2-1; 10 bases map to TRBD2. This CDR3 spans 17 amino acids. J lost 3 bases, V lost 0 bases, and 8 bases had no gene match. Per the germline V gene, CDR1 is SQVTM and CDR2 is ANQGSEA. CDR3 loop: CSVEDPPSGSIYNEQFF. Here the CDR3 DNA reads TGCAGCGTTGAAGATCCGCCTAGCGGGAGCATCTACAATGAGCAGTTCTTC.

This clonotype came up a few times. The chain employs TRBV6-5 and TRBJ1-1; 7 bases map to TRBD1. CDR3 length: 13 amino acids. J lost 6 bases, V lost 6 bases, and 7 bases had no gene match. Germline CDR1 is MNHEY and CDR2 is SVGAGI. CDR3 nucleotides: TGTGCCAGCAGAGACAGGGCAGCCTCTGAAGCTTTCTTT. Protein sequence: CASRDRAASEAFF.

The sample holds a few counts of this clonotype. The gene calls are TRBV5-1 and TRBJ2-3; D is unclear. The germline gives CDR1 SGHRS, CDR2 YFSETQ. The CDR3 is 15 residues long. V lost 0 bases, J lost 3 bases, and 11 bases lay in between. CDR3 in amino acids: CASSLEARATDTQYF. In nucleotides, the CDR3 is TGCGCCAGCAGCTTGGAGGCCCGCGCGACAGATACGCAGTATTTT.

This clonotype was detected ten times or more. This chain uses TRBV27 with TRBJ1-5; 7 bases map to TRBD1. Germline V gives CDR1 MNHEY, CDR2 SMNVEV (reference sequence). This CDR3 comprises 16 residues. Trimming removed 0 bases from V and 3 bases from J; junction bases left unmatched: 5. The CDR3 coding sequence is TGTGCCAGCAGTTTATCGGGGACAGCGATCAATCAGCCCCAGCATTTT. Encoded protein: CASSLSGTAINQPQHF.

The sample holds many counts of this clonotype. The chain employs TRBV2 and TRBJ2-1, with a possible D match to TRBD2 (6 bases). V lost 2 bases to trimming and J lost 5 bases, with 13 bases between them. CDR1 is SNHLY and CDR2 is FYNNEI in the germline V gene. The CDR3 consists of 15 residues. The CDR3 DNA reads as TGTGCCAGCAGTGAATGGAGCGGGTTTAACAATGAGCAGTTCTTC. Its protein is CASSEWSGFNNEQFF.

The V and J genes are TRBV4-3 and TRBJ1-6; no reliable D call. The CDR3 runs to 15 residues. The germline V gene encodes CDR1 LGHNA and CDR2 YSLEER. Between the trimmed V and J ends, which lost 0 bases and 6 bases, there was a span of 9 bases. The CDR3 DNA is TGCGCCAGCAGCCAAGATGGGGTTAGTAATTCACCCCTCCACTTT. Residues: CASSQDGVSNSPLHF.

At least ten counts were recorded for this clonotype. The V and J genes are TRBV7-2 and TRBJ2-7; D gene unclear. This CDR3 has 12 amino acids. Germline CDR1 is SGHTA and CDR2 is FQGNSA. V shed 1 base and J shed 4 bases, with 5 bases lying between them. CDR3 region: CASSLGRYEQYF. Here the CDR3 DNA reads TGTGCCAGCAGCTTAGGTAGATACGAGCAGTACTTC.

This clonotype was picked up many times. The V and J genes are TRBV10-3 and TRBJ1-1, with D possibly being TRBD1 (6 bases). The CDR3 consists of 13 residues. V shed 7 bases and J shed 5 bases, with 14 bases lying between them. Germline values: CDR1 ENHRY, CDR2 SYGVKD. CDR3 in amino acids: CAITGGVGTEAFF. CDR3 in DNA: TGTGCCATCACCGGGGGCGTTGGAACTGAAGCTTTCTTT.

This clonotype has at least ten counts. The chain couples TRBV10-1 to TRBJ2-3, with unresolved D. The CDR3 is made up of 13 amino acids. Germline V gene sequence: CDR1 WNHNN, CDR2 SYGVQD (reference sequence). Trimming left V 2 bases short and J 6 bases short, with 9 bases between. The CDR3 sequence is CASSENTVDTQYF. The CDR3 DNA is TGCGCCAGCAGTGAGAACACCGTCGATACGCAGTATTTT.

This clonotype turned up a few times. The rearrangement links TRBV20-1 to TRBJ1-1, with 7 bases matching TRBD1. V was pared by 8 bases and J by 5 bases, with 17 bases of the junction left unmatched. Germline CDR1 and CDR2: DFQATT and SNEGSKA (reference sequence). The CDR3 covers 15 residues. The CDR3 sequence: CSPPFWVDRETEAFF. CDR3 in DNA: TGCAGTCCTCCCTTTTGGGTCGACAGGGAAACTGAAGCTTTCTTT.

This clonotype was seen ten or more times. V and J are TRBV5-1 and TRBJ2-3, with D perhaps matching TRBD1 (6 bases). This CDR3 contains 15 residues. In germline, CDR1 is SGHRS, CDR2 YFSETQ. Trimming pared 0 bases from V and 2 bases from J, leaving 10 bases between. The CDR3 region has the DNA TGCGCCAGCAGCTTGGCGGACAGAGACACAGATACGCAGTATTTT. Amino acid sequence: CASSLADRDTDTQYF.

The chain links TRBV3-1 to TRBJ2-1; D is ambiguous. The CDR3 length is 15 residues. The V end was cut by 1 base, the J end by 3 bases, with 10 bases between. CDR1 and CDR2 from the germline V gene are LGHDT and YNNKEL (reference sequence). CDR3 sequence: CASSQGYNYYNEQFF. CDR3 sequence (DNA): TGTGCCAGCAGCCAAGGCTACAATTACTACAATGAGCAGTTCTTC.

This sequence joins TRBV5-1 and TRBJ2-5, with 9 bases identical to TRBD2. The germline V gene encodes CDR1 SGHRS and CDR2 YFSETQ. Trimming at V came to 1 base and at J to 1 base, leaving 5 bases not matched to a gene. The CDR3 is made up of 16 amino acids. DNA of the CDR3: TGCGCCAGCAGCTTGTCCCCGGGACTAGCCCAAGAGACCCAGTACTTC. Residues: CASSLSPGLAQETQYF.